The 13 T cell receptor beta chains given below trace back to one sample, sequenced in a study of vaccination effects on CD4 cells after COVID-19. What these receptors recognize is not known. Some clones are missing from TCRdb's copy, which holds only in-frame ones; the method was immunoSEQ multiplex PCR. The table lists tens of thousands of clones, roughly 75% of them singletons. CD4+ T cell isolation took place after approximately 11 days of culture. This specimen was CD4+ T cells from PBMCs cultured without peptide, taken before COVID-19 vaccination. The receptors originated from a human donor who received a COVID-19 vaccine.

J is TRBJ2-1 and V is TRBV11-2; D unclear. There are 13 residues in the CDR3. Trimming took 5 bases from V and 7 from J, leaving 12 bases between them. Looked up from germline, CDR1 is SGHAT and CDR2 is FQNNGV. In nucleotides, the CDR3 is TGTGCCAGCAGCATCTCCCTCGGGAATGAGCAGTTCTTC. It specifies CASSISLGNEQFF.

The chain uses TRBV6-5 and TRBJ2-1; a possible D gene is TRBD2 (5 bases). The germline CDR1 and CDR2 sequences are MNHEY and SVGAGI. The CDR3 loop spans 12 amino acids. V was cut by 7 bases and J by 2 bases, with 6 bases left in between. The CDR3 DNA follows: TGTGCCAGCACGGGGACCTACAATGAGCAGTTCTTC. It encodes CASTGTYNEQFF.

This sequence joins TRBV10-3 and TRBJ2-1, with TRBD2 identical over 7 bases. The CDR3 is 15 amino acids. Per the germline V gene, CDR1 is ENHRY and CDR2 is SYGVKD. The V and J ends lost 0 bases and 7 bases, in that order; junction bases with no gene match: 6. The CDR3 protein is CAISESRTSKNEQFF. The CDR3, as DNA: TGTGCCATCAGTGAGTCCCGGACTAGTAAGAATGAGCAGTTCTTC.

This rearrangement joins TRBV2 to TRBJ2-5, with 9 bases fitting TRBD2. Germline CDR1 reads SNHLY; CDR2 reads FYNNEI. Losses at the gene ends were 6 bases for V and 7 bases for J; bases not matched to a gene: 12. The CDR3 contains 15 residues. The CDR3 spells CASRIFSGGGSTQYF. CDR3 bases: TGTGCCAGCAGGATTTTTAGCGGGGGTGGGTCGACCCAGTACTTC.

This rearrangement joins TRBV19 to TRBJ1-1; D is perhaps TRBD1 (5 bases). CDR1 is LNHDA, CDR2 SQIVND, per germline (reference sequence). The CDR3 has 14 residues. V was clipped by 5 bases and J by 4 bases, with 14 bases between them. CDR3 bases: TGTGCCAGTAGTCCAGGGCTATCGCTCACTGAAGCTTTCTTT. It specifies CASSPGLSLTEAFF.

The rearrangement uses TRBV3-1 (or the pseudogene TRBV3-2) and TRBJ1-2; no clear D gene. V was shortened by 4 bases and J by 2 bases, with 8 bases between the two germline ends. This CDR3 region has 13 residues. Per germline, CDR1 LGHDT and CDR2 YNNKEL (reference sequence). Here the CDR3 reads CASSPDGNYGYTF. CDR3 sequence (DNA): TGTGCCAGCAGCCCGGACGGAAACTATGGCTACACCTTC.

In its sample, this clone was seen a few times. The CDR3 protein is CASSEDSLAKNIQYF. In DNA, the CDR3 is TGTGCCAGCAGCGAGGACAGTTTAGCCAAAAACATTCAGTACTTC. This chain links TRBV7-2 with TRBJ2-4, with D possibly being TRBD1 (6 bases). Germline values: CDR1 SGHTA, CDR2 FQGNSA. The CDR3 loop spans 15 amino acids. The V and J ends lost 5 bases and 0 bases respectively, with 11 bases between them.

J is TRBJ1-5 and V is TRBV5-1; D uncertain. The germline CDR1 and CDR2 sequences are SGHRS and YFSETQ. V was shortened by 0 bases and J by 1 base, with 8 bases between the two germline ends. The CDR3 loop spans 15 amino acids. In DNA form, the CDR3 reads TGCGCCAGCAGCTTGGTATCGGGGAGCAATCAGCCCCAGCATTTT. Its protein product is CASSLVSGSNQPQHF.

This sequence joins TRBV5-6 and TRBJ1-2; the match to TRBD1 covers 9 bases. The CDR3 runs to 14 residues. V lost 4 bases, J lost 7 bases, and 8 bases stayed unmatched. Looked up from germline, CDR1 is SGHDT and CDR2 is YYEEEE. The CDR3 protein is CASSLRTGEGGYTF. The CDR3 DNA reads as TGTGCCAGCAGCCTCAGGACAGGGGAGGGTGGCTACACCTTC.

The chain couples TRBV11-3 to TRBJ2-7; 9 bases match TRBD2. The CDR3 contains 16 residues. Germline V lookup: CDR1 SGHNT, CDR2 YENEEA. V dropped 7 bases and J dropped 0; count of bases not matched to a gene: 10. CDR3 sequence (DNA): TGTGCCAGCACCAATACCCGGACTAGCGACTCCTACGAGCAGTACTTC. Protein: CASTNTRTSDSYEQYF. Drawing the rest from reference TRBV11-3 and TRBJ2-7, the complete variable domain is EAGVVQSPRYKIIEKKQPVAFWCNPISGHNTLYWYLQNLGQGPELLIRYENEEAVDDSQLPKDRFSAERLKGVDSTLKIQPAELGDSAVYLCASTNTRTSDSYEQYFGPGTRLTVT.

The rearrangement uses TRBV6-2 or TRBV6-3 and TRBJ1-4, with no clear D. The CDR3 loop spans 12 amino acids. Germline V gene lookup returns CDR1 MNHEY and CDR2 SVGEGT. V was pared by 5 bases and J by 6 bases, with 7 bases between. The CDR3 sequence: CASSPVDEKLFF. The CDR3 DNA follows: TGTGCCAGCAGTCCCGTCGATGAAAAACTGTTTTTT.

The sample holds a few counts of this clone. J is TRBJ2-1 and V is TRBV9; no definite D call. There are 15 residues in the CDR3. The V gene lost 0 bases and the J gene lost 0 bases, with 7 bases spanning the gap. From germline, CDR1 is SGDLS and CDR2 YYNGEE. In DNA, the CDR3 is TGTGCCAGCAGCGTAGAAAGGAGCTCCTACAATGAGCAGTTCTTC. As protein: CASSVERSSYNEQFF.

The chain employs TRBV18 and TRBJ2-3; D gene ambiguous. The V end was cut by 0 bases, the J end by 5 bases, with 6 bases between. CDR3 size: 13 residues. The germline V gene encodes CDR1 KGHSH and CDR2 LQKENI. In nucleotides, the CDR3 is TGTGCCAGCTCACCACCGGCGCGAGATACGCAGTATTTT. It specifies CASSPPARDTQYF.